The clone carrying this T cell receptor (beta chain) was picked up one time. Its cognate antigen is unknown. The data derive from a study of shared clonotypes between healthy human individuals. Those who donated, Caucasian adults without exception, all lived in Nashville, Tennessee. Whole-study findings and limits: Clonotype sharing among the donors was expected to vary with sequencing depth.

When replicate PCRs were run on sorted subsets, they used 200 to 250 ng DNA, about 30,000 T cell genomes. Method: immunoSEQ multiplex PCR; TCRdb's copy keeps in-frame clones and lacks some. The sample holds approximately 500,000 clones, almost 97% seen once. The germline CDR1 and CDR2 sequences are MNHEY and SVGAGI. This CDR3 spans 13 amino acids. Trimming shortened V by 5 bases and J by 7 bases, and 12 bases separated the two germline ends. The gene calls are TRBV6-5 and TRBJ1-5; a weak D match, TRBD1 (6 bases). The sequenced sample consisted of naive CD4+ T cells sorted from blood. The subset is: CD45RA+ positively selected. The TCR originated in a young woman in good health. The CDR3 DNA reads TGTGCCAGCAGTCTCCGGGACACACAGCCCCAGCATTTT. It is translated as CASSLRDTQPQHF.